This T cell receptor beta chain was sequenced during a study of T cell responses to AZD1222 COVID-19 vaccine. Whole-study results and caveats: A mostly white British donor set with more females was recruited, and clonal diversity was possibly underestimated.

This clone was detected only once. What it recognizes is unknown. Clones were read by immunoSEQ multiplex PCR, and TCRdb kept only the in-frame ones, dropping some. The table lists approximately 100,000 clones, around 96% of them singletons. Trimming at V came to 5 bases and at J to 8 bases, leaving 2 bases not matched to a gene. The CDR3 totals 12 residues. Germline values: CDR1 LNHDA, CDR2 SQIVND (reference sequence). This chain connects TRBV19 to TRBJ2-4, with TRBD1 matching 8 bases. This clonotype was sampled from an adult in good health. The sample was peripheral blood, taken on day 0 of AZD1222 vaccination. The chain's CDR3 is CASSQGAHIQYF. CDR3 DNA: TGTGCCAGTAGTCAGGGGGCACACATTCAGTACTTC.